These 28 T cell receptor beta chains came from one sample sequenced in a study of CD8+ T cells in alopecia areata. The authors extracted RNA and reverse transcribed it into cDNA as the sequencing template. Method: immunoSEQ multiplex PCR; TCRdb's copy keeps in-frame clones and lacks some. The sample records 150,000 to 200,000 clones, approximately 60% being singletons. Sequencing was carried out using CD4+ T cells sorted from blood. The receptors were sampled from a human donor in good health.

V is TRBV28 and J is TRBJ1-5, with D hard to call. Germline CDR1 and CDR2: MDHEN and SYDVKM. The CDR3 is 15 residues long. V was pared by 2 bases and J by 3 bases, with 11 bases between. This CDR3 is CASSLSNGNNQPQHF. DNA for the CDR3: TGTGCCAGCAGTTTAAGTAATGGTAACAATCAGCCCCAGCATTTT.

V is TRBV4-2 and J is TRBJ2-7; 9 nucleotides match TRBD2. Germline loops: CDR1 LGHNA, CDR2 YNFKEQ. J lost 4 bases, V lost 2 bases, and 9 bases had no gene match. This CDR3 spans 16 amino acids. CDR3 coding DNA: TGTGCCAGCAGCCAATACTTAGCGGGAGCGGAATACGAGCAGTACTTC. It is translated as CASSQYLAGAEYEQYF.

This chain uses TRBV19 with TRBJ1-5; weak D call: TRBD1 (5 bases). This CDR3 comprises 14 residues. Trimming removed 6 bases from V and 4 bases from J, with 13 bases in between. Germline values: CDR1 LNHDA, CDR2 SQIVND (reference sequence). The CDR3 protein is CASRVVAGNQPQHF. In nucleotides, the CDR3 is TGTGCCAGTAGAGTCGTTGCAGGGAATCAGCCCCAGCATTTT.

The chain combines TRBV5-1 with TRBJ2-5; D could derive from TRBD1 or TRBD2 (6 bases each). V was clipped by 0 bases and J by 2 bases, with 11 bases between them. The germline CDR1 and CDR2 sequences are SGHRS and YFSETQ. This CDR3 spans 15 amino acids. CDR3 sequence: CASSLVRGGQETQYF. The CDR3 region has the DNA TGCGCCAGCAGCTTGGTGCGAGGGGGGCAAGAGACCCAGTACTTC.

V gene TRBV25-1 combines with J gene TRBJ2-2; 7 positions agree with TRBD1. CDR3 size: 14 residues. V trimming: 6 bases; J trimming: 4 bases; junction bases outside the gene matches: 5. CDR1 MGHDK and CDR2 SYGVNS come from the germline V gene. CDR3 in amino acids: CASSRQGPTGELFF. The CDR3 nucleotides are TGTGCCAGCAGCCGACAGGGTCCCACCGGGGAGCTGTTTTTT.

This clone was counted a few times. This rearrangement joins TRBV11-3 to TRBJ2-1, with D uncertain. Germline values: CDR1 SGHNT, CDR2 YENEEA. The V end was cut by 5 bases, the J end by 3 bases, with 5 bases between. The CDR3 consists of 12 residues. The CDR3 reads CASSIGYNEQFF. For the CDR3, the DNA is TGTGCCAGCAGCATCGGCTACAATGAGCAGTTCTTC.

This clone was seen just once. The rearrangement uses TRBV6-1 and TRBJ2-3, with TRBD2 matching 9 bases. Germline V CDR1 and CDR2: MNHNS, SASEGT. Trimming took 8 bases from V and 3 from J; bases not matched to a gene: 3. The CDR3 loop spans 13 amino acids. The CDR3 nucleotides read TGTGCCAGCCAGCGGGAGGAGACAGATACGCAGTATTTT. This gives the protein CASQREETDTQYF.

The V gene is TRBV27, the J gene TRBJ2-3; D gene uncertain. From germline, CDR1 is MNHEY and CDR2 SMNVEV (reference sequence). CDR3 length equals 13 residues. V lost 0 bases and J 3 bases, leaving 4 bases between the germline ends. The CDR3 spells CASSLSITDTQYF. The CDR3 DNA follows: TGTGCCAGCAGTTTATCGATAACAGATACGCAGTATTTT.

V usage is TRBV29-1 and J usage is TRBJ1-3; D uncertain. The germline V and J ends were trimmed by 3 bases and 0 bases, with 3 bases remaining between them. The CDR3 covers 12 residues. Germline CDR1 and CDR2: SQVTM and ANQGSEA. The CDR3 protein is CSVDTSGNTIYF. In DNA, the CDR3 is TGCAGCGTTGACACCTCTGGAAACACCATATATTTT.

This chain joins TRBV5-4 and TRBJ2-7, with D tentatively TRBD1 (5 bases). Deletions cut 4 bases from V and 3 bases from J, with 20 bases between. CDR1 and CDR2 from the germline V gene are SGHNT and YYREEE (reference sequence). CDR3 length: 16 amino acids. CDR3 nucleotides: TGTGCCAGCAGCCCGTGGCCCCAGGGAAAGGTCTACGAGCAGTACTTC. Protein sequence: CASSPWPQGKVYEQYF.

This clone was counted only a few times. The gene calls are TRBV10-3 and TRBJ2-2; no clear D gene. V was shortened by 10 bases and J by 6 bases, with 30 bases between the two germline ends. Germline CDR1 is ENHRY and CDR2 is SYGVKD. The CDR3 covers 18 residues. The CDR3, as DNA: TGTGCCACCACCACCGACTTGGTTAGCATCACCAGGTCCGGGGAGCTGTTTTTT. This gives the protein CATTTDLVSITRSGELFF.

V usage is TRBV7-2 and J usage is TRBJ2-2; 7 positions match TRBD1. CDR1 is SGHTA, CDR2 FQGNSA, per germline. CDR3 length: 15 residues. V lost 2 bases, J lost 3 bases, and 3 bases stayed unmatched. The CDR3 DNA follows: TGTGCCAGCAGCTTATGGGACAGACACACCGGGGAGCTGTTTTTT. Protein sequence: CASSLWDRHTGELFF.

There are a few counts of this clone. The chain combines TRBV28 with TRBJ2-5; no definite D call. Germline CDR1 is MDHEN and CDR2 is SYDVKM. CDR3 length: 10 residues. Trimming stripped 8 bases from V and 6 bases from J, with 7 bases between. The CDR3 spells CASSQQTQYF. As DNA, the CDR3 is TGTGCCAGCTCGCAACAGACCCAGTACTTC.

The V gene is TRBV11-2, the J gene TRBJ2-6, with 7 bases fitting TRBD1. The CDR3 spans 16 residues. Losses at the gene ends were 6 bases for V and 3 bases for J; bases not matched to a gene: 8. From germline, CDR1 is SGHAT and CDR2 FQNNGV. As DNA, the CDR3 is TGTGCCAGCAGAGATAACAGGGGACGTGGGGCCAACGTCCTGACTTTC. This codes for CASRDNRGRGANVLTF.

This sequence joins TRBV10-1 and TRBJ1-2; D not resolved. The CDR3 totals 13 residues. CDR1 is WNHNN, CDR2 SYGVQD, per germline (reference sequence). V was clipped by 6 bases and J by 2 bases, with 10 bases between them. The CDR3 DNA reads TGCGCCAGCAGCGAAGGTTTGAACTATGGCTACACCTTC. This codes for CASSEGLNYGYTF.

The chain is built from TRBV10-3 and TRBJ2-5, with a tentative D call TRBD1 (6 bases). Germline assignment: CDR1 ENHRY and CDR2 SYGVKD. This CDR3 is built from 13 residues. V lost 6 bases and J lost 9, with 17 bases in between. The CDR3 nucleotides read TGTGCCATCAGAATTGGGACACCGGATTCCCAGTACTTC. Translation gives CAIRIGTPDSQYF.

The CDR3 here is CAWSVRDGPRSQYF. The CDR3 region has the DNA TGTGCCTGGAGTGTACGGGACGGACCAAGGTCCCAGTACTTC. V and J are TRBV30 and TRBJ2-5; D could derive from TRBD1 or TRBD2 (5 bases each). Germline V gives CDR1 GTSNPN, CDR2 SVGIG (reference sequence). V lost 0 bases, J lost 9 bases, and 17 bases lay in between. The CDR3 has 14 amino acids.

The chain is built from TRBV6-5 and TRBJ1-5; possibly TRBD1 for D (5 bases). The CDR3 has 15 amino acids. Trimming cost V 2 bases and J 0 bases, with 8 bases left between them. Germline-derived CDR1 and CDR2 are MNHEY and SVGAGI. CDR3 DNA: TGTGCCAGCAGTTACGGGGGAAATAGCAATCAGCCCCAGCATTTT. It yields the protein CASSYGGNSNQPQHF.

This clone occurred a few times. This chain joins TRBV5-6 and TRBJ1-5; no clear D. The CDR3 totals 14 residues. Germline assignment: CDR1 SGHDT and CDR2 YYEEEE. V dropped 1 base and J dropped 0 bases, with 5 bases sitting between them. The CDR3 sequence: CASSLSGSNQPQHF. CDR3 bases: TGTGCCAGCAGCTTGTCTGGTAGCAATCAGCCCCAGCATTTT. The variable domain in full, with the rest retrieved from reference TRBV5-6 and TRBJ1-5, is DAGVTQSPTHLIKTRGQQVTLRCSPKSGHDTVSWYQQALGQGPQFIFQYYEEEERQRGNFPDRFSGHQFPNYSSELNVNALLLGDSALYLCASSLSGSNQPQHFGDGTRLSIL.

The chain uses TRBV25-1 and TRBJ1-2, with no clear D. V gave up 2 bases and J gave up 2 bases, with 6 bases separating them. This CDR3 has 13 amino acids. Germline V CDR1 and CDR2: MGHDK, SYGVNS. DNA of the CDR3: TGTGCCAGCAGTGAAGGACGGAACTATGGCTACACCTTC. It is translated as CASSEGRNYGYTF.

This clone was seen only once. CDR3: CASSPQGGLGAFF. The CDR3 coding sequence is TGTGCCAGCAGCCCGCAGGGGGGTCTTGGGGCTTTCTTT. The J gene is TRBJ1-1, the V gene TRBV7-8, with 7 bases fitting TRBD1. J gave up 11 bases and V 5 bases, and 11 bases lay outside the gene matches. The CDR3 is made up of 13 amino acids. CDR1 SGHVS and CDR2 FQNEAQ come from the germline V gene.

The chain carries TRBV18 and TRBJ2-7; perhaps TRBD2 as D (5 bases). The V end lost 6 bases, the J end lost 6 bases, and 12 bases lay between the germline ends. The V gene's germline CDR1 is KGHSH and CDR2 LQKENI. The CDR3 loop spans 12 amino acids. DNA of the CDR3: TGTGCCAGCTCGACTATAGAGTCCGAGCAGTACTTC. Translation gives CASSTIESEQYF.

CDR3 sequence (DNA): TGCAGCGTTGTTATTTCCACTGAAGCTTTCTTT. Residues: CSVVISTEAFF. The V gene is TRBV29-1, the J gene TRBJ1-1; D gene unclear. The V gene lost 4 bases and the J gene lost 4 bases, with 7 bases spanning the gap. The CDR3 sequence is 11 residues long. Germline V gives CDR1 SQVTM, CDR2 ANQGSEA.

The chain carries TRBV2 and TRBJ2-7; TRBD1 matches at 10 bases. The CDR3 has 14 residues. Germline CDR1 is SNHLY and CDR2 is FYNNEI. Trimming removed 7 bases from V and 3 bases from J; junction bases left unmatched: 6. This CDR3 reads CASKTGGGYYEQYF. CDR3 coding DNA: TGTGCCAGCAAGACAGGGGGCGGATACTACGAGCAGTACTTC.

The gene calls are TRBV19 and TRBJ2-7; 8 bases align to TRBD2. The ends lost 5 bases at V and 2 bases at J; junction bases unmatched: 8. The germline gives CDR1 LNHDA, CDR2 SQIVND (reference sequence). The CDR3 is made up of 15 amino acids. The CDR3 loop is CASSSSAGDAYEQYF. CDR3 bases: TGTGCCAGTAGTTCCTCAGCGGGAGACGCCTACGAGCAGTACTTC.

This chain joins TRBV4-1 and TRBJ1-2; 7 bases match TRBD1. Per germline, CDR1 MGHRA and CDR2 YSYEKL. The CDR3 loop spans 17 amino acids. Germline trimming cut 3 bases from V and 7 bases from J; bases unmatched to any gene: 17. In nucleotides, the CDR3 is TGCGCCAGCAGCCACATAATCTCTAGGGGGCCCCAGGGTGGCTACACCTTC. Its translation: CASSHIISRGPQGGYTF.

The chain couples TRBV6-1 to TRBJ2-1, with a possible D match to TRBD1 (5 bases). The V end lost 2 bases, the J end lost 2 bases, and 13 bases lay between the germline ends. Looked up from germline, CDR1 is MNHNS and CDR2 is SASEGT. The CDR3 is 16 amino acids. The CDR3 DNA follows: TGTGCCAGCAGTGAATTCCCAGGGTCCCCCTACAATGAGCAGTTCTTC. Amino acids: CASSEFPGSPYNEQFF.

In this sample, this clone turned up a few times. This chain uses TRBV11-2 with TRBJ2-1, with TRBD2 identical over 7 bases. Germline V gene data show CDR1 as SGHAT and CDR2 as FQNNGV. The V gene end was trimmed by 5 bases and the J gene end by 2 bases; junction bases not matched to a gene: 3. The CDR3 contains 14 residues. The CDR3 is CASSPGLAYNEQFF. CDR3 coding DNA: TGTGCCAGCAGCCCCGGACTAGCCTACAATGAGCAGTTCTTC.